The 29 T cell receptor beta chains in this list originate from one sample, sequenced in a study of early T cells in non-severe SARS-CoV-2 infection. TCRdb redid the calling of the 5' RACE reads with MiXCR, one entry per CDR3 protein. The repertoire holds approximately 67,000 distinct CDR3 sequences, with approximately 8.3% as singletons. The material sequenced was whole blood. The receptors stem from an adult who was a healthcare worker with PCR-confirmed SARS-CoV-2 infection or an uninfected control (not recorded which).

This clonotype turned up a few times. This chain uses TRBV20-1 with TRBJ2-7, with 11 bases matching TRBD2. The J segment lost 3 bases and the V segment lost 0 bases, leaving 10 bases of the junction unmatched. The CDR3 is 17 amino acids. CDR1 is DFQATT, CDR2 SNEGSKA, per germline (reference sequence). CDR3 loop: CSARDLAGGITNYEQYF. The CDR3 bases are TGCAGTGCTAGAGATTTAGCGGGAGGGATTACCAACTACGAGCAGTACTTC.

This clonotype was recorded a few times. The CDR3 sequence is CATQTSGSYNEQFF. The CDR3, as DNA: TGTGCCACCCAGACTAGCGGAAGCTACAATGAGCAGTTCTTC. This chain joins TRBV6-5 and TRBJ2-1; TRBD2 aligns across 9 bases. CDR3 length equals 14 residues. CDR1 is MNHEY and CDR2 is SVGAGI in the germline V gene. V was clipped by 10 bases and J by 3 bases; unmatched bases: 7.

In its sample, this clonotype was seen a few times. The J gene is TRBJ1-5, the V gene TRBV6-1, with TRBD1 as a possible D gene (5 bases). The germline CDR1 and CDR2 sequences are MNHNS and SASEGT. The V end was cut by 0 bases, the J end by 9 bases, with 15 bases between. The CDR3 has 15 residues. The CDR3 sequence: CASSEAEVTGRPQHF. CDR3 coding DNA: TGTGCCAGCAGTGAAGCGGAGGTAACGGGACGGCCCCAGCATTTT.

This clonotype was picked up many times. The chain uses TRBV27 and TRBJ1-5; D not resolved. V was pared by 4 bases and J by 1 base, with 5 bases between. The germline V gene has CDR1 MNHEY and CDR2 SMNVEV (reference sequence). CDR3 size: 13 residues. In DNA, the CDR3 is TGTGCCAGCAGTTCGGACAGCAATCAGCCCCAGCATTTT. This encodes CASSSDSNQPQHF.

This chain links TRBV6-6 with TRBJ1-5; 8 bases map to TRBD1. This CDR3 region has 16 residues. V trimming: 4 bases; J trimming: 6 bases; junction bases outside the gene matches: 11. CDR1 is MNHNY and CDR2 is SVGAGI in the germline V gene (reference sequence). The CDR3 is CASSFSPQGAGQPQHF. The CDR3 bases are TGTGCCAGCAGTTTCTCCCCCCAGGGGGCGGGTCAGCCCCAGCATTTT.

This rearrangement joins TRBV28 to TRBJ1-6; no definite D call. The CDR3 has 13 residues. Germline CDR1 reads MDHEN; CDR2 reads SYDVKM. With 5 bases removed from V and 4 bases from J, the gap between germline ends came to 6 bases. CDR3 in amino acids: CASSLPYNSPLHF. For the CDR3, the DNA is TGTGCCAGCAGTCTACCTTATAATTCACCCCTCCACTTT. Full variable domain (rest looked up from reference TRBV28 and TRBJ1-6): DVKVTQSSRYLVKRTGEKVFLECVQDMDHENMFWYRQDPGLGLRLIYFSYDVKMKEKGDIPEGYSVSREKKERFSLILESASTNQTSMYLCASSLPYNSPLHFGNGTRLTVT.

The V gene is TRBV7-8, the J gene TRBJ2-4; D gene ambiguous. The V end was cut by 1 base, the J end by 5 bases, with 6 bases between. There are 13 residues in the CDR3. Germline loops: CDR1 SGHVS, CDR2 FQNEAQ. In nucleotides, the CDR3 is TGTGCCAGCAGCTTAGATCGGCAAAACATTCAGTACTTC. This encodes CASSLDRQNIQYF.

The chain has TRBV5-1 and TRBJ2-7; 11 positions agree with TRBD1. V shed 5 bases, J shed 6 bases, and the junction held 4 bases outside the gene matches. In germline, CDR1 is SGHRS, CDR2 YFSETQ. The CDR3 spans 13 residues. The CDR3 bases are TGCGCCAGCAGTCAGGGGACAGGGGGCGAGCAGTACTTC. Its protein product is CASSQGTGGEQYF.

This clonotype was recorded at least ten times. The chain recombines TRBV20-1 with TRBJ2-1, with D uncertain. Per germline, CDR1 DFQATT and CDR2 SNEGSKA (reference sequence). The CDR3 runs to 18 residues. V lost 0 bases and J 0 bases, leaving 18 bases between the germline ends. The CDR3 region is CSARDWGGALSSYNEQFF. CDR3 sequence (DNA): TGCAGTGCTAGAGATTGGGGTGGAGCCCTGAGCTCCTACAATGAGCAGTTCTTC.

There are a few counts of this clonotype. The chain joins TRBV7-6 to TRBJ2-1; TRBD2 matches at 10 bases. This CDR3 has 18 amino acids. Germline assignment: CDR1 SGHVS and CDR2 FNYEAQ. V dropped 4 bases and J dropped 0; count of bases not matched to a gene: 9. The CDR3 DNA follows: TGTGCCAGCAGCTCAACATGGGCTAGCGGGAGCTCCTACAATGAGCAGTTCTTC. Protein sequence: CASSSTWASGSSYNEQFF.

This clonotype was seen more than once but under ten times. The V call is TRBV29-1, the J call TRBJ1-1, with TRBD1 matching over 7 bases. Trimming took 4 bases from V and 0 from J; bases not matched to a gene: 14. The CDR3 is made up of 17 amino acids. CDR1 and CDR2 from the germline V gene are SQVTM and ANQGSEA. DNA of the CDR3: TGCAGCGTTGTCGACGTCACCGGGACAGCCATGAACACTGAAGCTTTCTTT. Its translation: CSVVDVTGTAMNTEAFF.

This chain links TRBV12-2 with TRBJ1-6; the table calls TRBD1, which could not be checked here. TRBV12-2 is labeled a pseudogene. The CDR3 consists of 14 residues. The CDR3 DNA follows: TGTGCAAGTCGCCCGGGGCCTATTAATTCACCCCTCCACTTT. It codes for CASRPGPINSPLHF.

This clonotype was found many times. The rearrangement links TRBV29-1 to TRBJ2-3, with D possibly matching TRBD2 (5 bases). CDR3 size: 15 residues. Trimming removed 0 bases from V and 1 base from J, with 11 bases in between. Germline V lookup: CDR1 SQVTM, CDR2 ANQGSEA. The CDR3: CSVEDPDLRTDTQYF. CDR3 bases: TGCAGCGTTGAAGATCCGGACTTACGCACAGATACGCAGTATTTT.

This clonotype was seen more than once but under ten times. The chain has TRBV5-6 and TRBJ2-1; 8 nucleotides align to TRBD1. The germline V gene has CDR1 SGHDT and CDR2 YYEEEE. Unmatched junction bases numbered 2, after V lost 4 bases and J lost 8 bases. The CDR3 covers 12 residues. CDR3 amino acids: CASSEDRDEQFF. The CDR3 DNA follows: TGTGCCAGCAGCGAGGACAGGGATGAGCAGTTCTTC. Combining the CDR3 with reference TRBV5-6 and TRBJ2-1 gives the whole variable domain DAGVTQSPTHLIKTRGQQVTLRCSPKSGHDTVSWYQQALGQGPQFIFQYYEEEERQRGNFPDRFSGHQFPNYSSELNVNALLLGDSALYLCASSEDRDEQFFGPGTRLTVL.

The rearrangement joins TRBV7-6 to TRBJ2-3, with TRBD2 identical over 9 bases. The germline CDR1 and CDR2 sequences are SGHVS and FNYEAQ. The junction had 10 bases not matched to a gene; V was cut back by 5 bases and J by 1 base. This CDR3 is 17 amino acids long. CDR3 sequence (DNA): TGTGCCAGCAGCCGTACCCTGACTAGCGGACGCACAGATACGCAGTATTTT. Translation gives CASSRTLTSGRTDTQYF.

V usage is TRBV20-1 and J usage is TRBJ2-1; the D is unclear. This CDR3 is built from 12 residues. Germline values: CDR1 DFQATT, CDR2 SNEGSKA (reference sequence). Trimming stripped 6 bases from V and 5 bases from J, with 11 bases between. DNA for the CDR3: TGCAGTGCCAAGGAAGGCCACAATGAGCAGTTCTTC. This sequence encodes CSAKEGHNEQFF.

The J gene is TRBJ2-1, the V gene TRBV30; TRBD1 matches at 7 bases. After removal of 4 bases from V and 6 bases from J, the junction contained 0 bases not matched to a gene. This CDR3 contains 11 residues. Germline assignment: CDR1 GTSNPN and CDR2 SVGIG (reference sequence). The CDR3 is CAWTGGNEQFF. In DNA, the CDR3 is TGTGCCTGGACAGGGGGCAATGAGCAGTTCTTC. Filled out from reference TRBV30 and TRBJ2-1, the complete variable domain reads SQTIHQWPATLVQPVGSPLSLECTVEGTSNPNLYWYRQAAGRGLQLLFYSVGIGQISSEVPQNLSASRPQDRQFILSSKKLLLSDSGFYLCAWTGGNEQFFGPGTRLTVL.

This clonotype was observed at least ten times. This chain uses TRBV10-3 with TRBJ2-7; maybe TRBD1 (6 bases). Germline assignment: CDR1 ENHRY and CDR2 SYGVKD. Trimming removed 8 bases from V and 0 bases from J, with 11 bases in between. This CDR3 contains 13 residues. The CDR3 nucleotides read TGTGCCATCCTCAGGGGTGACTCCTACGAGCAGTACTTC. Amino acid sequence: CAILRGDSYEQYF.

At least ten counts were recorded for this clonotype. The rearrangement links TRBV27 to TRBJ2-7; no firm D call. Trimming took 6 bases from V and 2 from J, leaving 11 bases between them. The CDR3 is 13 residues long. CDR1 is MNHEY, CDR2 SMNVEV, per germline (reference sequence). DNA for the CDR3: TGTGCCAGCAGCCGTTCGGTGGCCTACGAGCAGTACTTC. Residues: CASSRSVAYEQYF.

Many counts were recorded for this clonotype. The genes are TRBV7-3 and TRBJ2-3, with D possibly being TRBD1 (6 bases). The CDR3 has 15 amino acids. The V end was cut by 5 bases, the J end by 2 bases, with 14 bases between. CDR1 and CDR2 (germline): SGHTA, FQGTGA. CDR3 sequence (DNA): TGTGCCAGCAGCATCCAGGGGACACACACAGATACGCAGTATTTT. As protein: CASSIQGTHTDTQYF. The full variable domain, rest sourced from reference TRBV7-3 and TRBJ2-3, is GAGVSQTPSNKVTEKGKYVELRCDPISGHTALYWYRQSLGQGPEFLIYFQGTGAADDSGLPNDRFFAVRPEGSVSTLKIQRTERGDSAVYLCASSIQGTHTDTQYFGPGTRLTVL.

This clonotype was observed many times. The V call is TRBV14, the J call TRBJ2-2, with TRBD2 as a possible D gene (5 bases). With 1 base removed from V and 1 base from J, the gap between germline ends came to 13 bases. Germline-derived CDR1 and CDR2 are SGHDN and FVKESK. This CDR3 contains 17 residues. CDR3 DNA sequence: TGTGCCAGCAGCCAAGGCGCGGGCCGCCTGAACACCGGGGAGCTGTTTTTT. Translation: CASSQGAGRLNTGELFF.

This clonotype was found many times. The genes are TRBV20-1 and TRBJ2-1; D is ambiguous. Looked up from germline, CDR1 is DFQATT and CDR2 is SNEGSKA (reference sequence). V lost 6 bases and J 0 bases, leaving 12 bases between the germline ends. The CDR3 totals 14 residues. CDR3 nucleotide sequence: TGCAGTGCCCGGCCGTTAAGCTCCTACAATGAGCAGTTCTTC. Protein: CSARPLSSYNEQFF.

This rearrangement joins TRBV29-1 to TRBJ2-1; unclear D gene. Trimming removed 3 bases at V and 0 bases at J, with 12 bases between. Germline V gene data show CDR1 as SQVTM and CDR2 as ANQGSEA. There are 15 residues in the CDR3. CDR3 nucleotides: TGCAGCGTTGAGTCGCCAGATCCCTCCTACAATGAGCAGTTCTTC. Translated: CSVESPDPSYNEQFF.

This clonotype was observed at least ten times. V and J are TRBV20-1 and TRBJ2-3, with D possibly TRBD2 on 5 matching bases. V was clipped by 6 bases and J by 1 base, with 17 bases between them. Germline V lookup: CDR1 DFQATT, CDR2 SNEGSKA (reference sequence). The CDR3 contains 15 residues. As DNA, the CDR3 is TGCAGTGCCATAACTAGAGGTACGGGCACAGATACGCAGTATTTT. Its protein is CSAITRGTGTDTQYF.

This chain joins TRBV30 and TRBJ2-1; TRBD1 matches at 11 bases. The germline gives CDR1 GTSNPN, CDR2 SVGIG (reference sequence). This CDR3 has 14 amino acids. V dropped 0 bases and J dropped 7; count of bases not matched to a gene: 2. The CDR3 region has the DNA TGTGCCTGGAGTGTAGGGACAGGGGGGAATGAGCAGTTCTTC. This codes for CAWSVGTGGNEQFF.

The chain couples TRBV3-1 to TRBJ2-1; 7 bases are a match to TRBD2. The CDR3 totals 17 residues. Germline-derived CDR1 and CDR2 are LGHDT and YNNKEL (reference sequence). V shed 1 base and J 8 bases; nucleotides not matched to a gene: 14. The CDR3 region has the DNA TGTGCCAGCAGCCAAGGGATATGGGGGAGGGCCGCTTATGAGCAGTTCTTC. Its translation is CASSQGIWGRAAYEQFF.

This clonotype came up many times. The V call is TRBV5-7, the J call TRBJ1-1; D unclear. TRBV5-7 is classed as an ORF, of uncertain function. V dropped 4 bases and J dropped 8 bases, with 6 bases sitting between them. This CDR3 has 10 residues. CDR3 sequence: CASSPGEAFF. The CDR3 nucleotides are TGTGCCAGCAGCCCGGGAGAAGCTTTCTTT.

This clonotype turned up a few times. This sequence joins TRBV20-1 and TRBJ1-1; D is unclear. The V and J ends lost 4 bases and 2 bases respectively, with 11 bases between them. The CDR3 is made up of 13 amino acids. Germline loops: CDR1 DFQATT, CDR2 SNEGSKA (reference sequence). The CDR3 sequence: CSAKSTHNTEAFF. CDR3 nucleotides: TGCAGTGCTAAATCGACACATAACACTGAAGCTTTCTTT.

The chain uses TRBV6-4 and TRBJ2-3; no reliable D call. V lost 1 base and J 10 bases, leaving 15 bases between the germline ends. Germline V gene data show CDR1 as MRHNA and CDR2 as SNTAGT. CDR3 length: 14 amino acids. CDR3 in amino acids: CASSDLQTGSPQYF. CDR3 nucleotide sequence: TGTGCCAGCAGTGACTTACAAACCGGATCCCCGCAGTATTTT.